This TCR beta chain was captured by sequencing in a study of control samples from healthy donors and cancer patients. The data were produced by immunoSEQ multiplex PCR, yet TCRdb's version contains in-frame clones alone and is incomplete. This sample has about 140,000 clones, with approximately 86% found just once. V dropped 1 base and J dropped 3; count of bases not matched to a gene: 5. The CDR3 is made up of 16 amino acids. Germline values: CDR1 SGHTA, CDR2 FQGTGA. V is TRBV7-3 and J is TRBJ2-1, with 8 positions matching TRBD1. The specimen sequenced was blood. The source is a woman in her twenties or thirties in good health. CDR3 coding DNA: TGTGCCAGCAGCTTAAACTCAGGGGGCTACTACAATGAGCAGTTCTTC. It yields the protein CASSLNSGGYYNEQFF. The full variable domain, its missing parts supplied by reference TRBV7-3 and TRBJ2-1, is GAGVSQTPSNKVTEKGKYVELRCDPISGHTALYWYRQSLGQGPEFLIYFQGTGAADDSGLPNDRFFAVRPEGSVSTLKIQRTERGDSAVYLCASSLNSGGYYNEQFFGPGTRLTVL.